These T cell receptor beta chains were read from a single sample in a study of beta chain features in type 1 diabetes. Measured with immunoSEQ multiplex PCR; TCRdb has only the in-frame clones, and not every one. The repertoire holds 53,000 or so clones, with just under 65% as singletons. The sample taken for sequencing was stem cell memory CD4+ T cells from blood. The receptors come from a woman between 25 and 40 years old with type 1 diabetes. CDR3s include the opening cysteine and the closing phenylalanine or tryptophan.

>15|TRBV11-2
CASSLFLAGVDEQFF
>15|TRBV5-1
CASSPGLAGVETQYF
>15|TRBV5-1
CASSLGGGESYEQYF
>11|TRBV2
CASRTYNEQFF
>12|TRBV29-1
CSVEEGNQPQHF
>13|TRBV6-1
CASSLNGDTEAFF
>15|TRBV7-8
CASSEWTGDNQPQHF
>15|TRBV27
CASSSAGTVYNEQFF
>15|TRBV2
CASRLAATDTGELFF
>14|TRBV5-5
CASSFTGGPYEQYF
>13|TRBV12-5
CASGLMVDYGYTF
>11|TRBV20-1
CSARDRDGQYF
>12|TRBV29-1
CSVEETSYEQYF
>14|TRBV5-4
CASSLGERQNIQYF
>12|TRBV29-1
CSIRQNQETQYF
>13|TRBV11-2
CASSNRGTDTQYF
>12|TRBV28
CASRTVTDTQYF
>14|TRBV18
CASSPIAGGGEAFF
>15|TRBV15
CATSFDRGLYNEQFF
>12|TRBV7-8
CASSVDRDGYTF
>15|TRBV2
CAGVSGRASTDTQYF
>15|TRBV14
CASSHSFGIRDEQYF
>15|TRBV28
CASGLERGATYEQYF
>13|TRBV29-1
CSVDSGMNTEAFF
>14|TRBV12-5
CASGFGQGMDGYTF
>15|TRBV15
CATSSLRHPSYEQYF
>15|TRBV19
CASSISLAAYNEQFF
>15|TRBV9
CASSVDGLYTGELFF
>14|TRBV5-1
CASSGGGSDEKLFF
>14|TRBV14
CASSPGGAGEKLFF
>15|TRBV19
CASSPRPGQGTEAFF
>14|TRBV7-9
CASSLGDRDHGYTF
>16|TRBV6-6
CASSYEAGRGDYGYTF